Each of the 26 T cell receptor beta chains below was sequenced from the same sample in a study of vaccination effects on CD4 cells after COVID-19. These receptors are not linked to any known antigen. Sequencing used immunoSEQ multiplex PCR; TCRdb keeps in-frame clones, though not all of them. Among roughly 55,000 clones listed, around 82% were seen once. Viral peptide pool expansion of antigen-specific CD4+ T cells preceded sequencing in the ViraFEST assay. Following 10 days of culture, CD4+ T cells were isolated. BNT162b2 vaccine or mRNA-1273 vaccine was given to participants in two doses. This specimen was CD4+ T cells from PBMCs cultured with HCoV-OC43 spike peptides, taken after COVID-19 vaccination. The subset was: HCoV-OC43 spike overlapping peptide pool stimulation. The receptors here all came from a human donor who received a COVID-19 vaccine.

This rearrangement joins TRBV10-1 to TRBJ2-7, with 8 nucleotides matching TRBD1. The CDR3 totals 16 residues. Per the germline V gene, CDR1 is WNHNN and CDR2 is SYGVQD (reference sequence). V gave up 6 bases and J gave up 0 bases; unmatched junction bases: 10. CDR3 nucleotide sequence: TGCGCCAGCAGGACCGACAGGGGAGTAAGCTCCTACGAGCAGTACGTC. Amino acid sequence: CASRTDRGVSSYEQYV.

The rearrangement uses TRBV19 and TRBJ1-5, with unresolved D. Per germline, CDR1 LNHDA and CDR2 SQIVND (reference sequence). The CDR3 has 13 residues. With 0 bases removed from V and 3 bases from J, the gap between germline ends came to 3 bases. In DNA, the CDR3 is TGTGCCAGTAGTATAGAAACCAATCAGCCCCAGCATTTT. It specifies CASSIETNQPQHF.

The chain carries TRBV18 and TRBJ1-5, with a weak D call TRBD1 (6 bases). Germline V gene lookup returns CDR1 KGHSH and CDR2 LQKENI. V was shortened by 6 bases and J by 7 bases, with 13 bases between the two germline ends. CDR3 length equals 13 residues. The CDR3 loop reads CASSEGGWQPQHF. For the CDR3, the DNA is TGTGCCAGCTCGGAGGGGGGGTGGCAGCCCCAGCATTTT.

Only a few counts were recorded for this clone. CDR3 protein: CASIGTAMNTEAFF. For the CDR3, the DNA is TGTGCCAGCATAGGGACAGCCATGAACACTGAAGCTTTCTTT. The rearrangement uses TRBV2 and TRBJ1-1, with 7 bases aligning to TRBD1. CDR1 SNHLY and CDR2 FYNNEI come from the germline V gene. This CDR3 region has 14 residues. V shed 7 bases and J 0 bases; nucleotides not matched to a gene: 5.

The CDR3 bases are TGTGCCAGCAGCTTAGGTCCACCCAACTCTGGAAACACCATATATTTT. Translating it yields CASSLGPPNSGNTIYF. This chain connects TRBV7-8 to TRBJ1-3, with D hard to call. Trimming removed 1 base at V and 0 bases at J, with 10 bases between. The germline gives CDR1 SGHVS, CDR2 FQNEAQ. The CDR3 consists of 16 residues.

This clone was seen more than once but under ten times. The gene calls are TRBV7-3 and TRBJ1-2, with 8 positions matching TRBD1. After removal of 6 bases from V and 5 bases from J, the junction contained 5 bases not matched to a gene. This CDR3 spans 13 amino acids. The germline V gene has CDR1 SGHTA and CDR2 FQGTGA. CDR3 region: CASRQGQEYGYTF. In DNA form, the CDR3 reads TGTGCCAGCAGACAGGGACAGGAATATGGCTACACCTTC.

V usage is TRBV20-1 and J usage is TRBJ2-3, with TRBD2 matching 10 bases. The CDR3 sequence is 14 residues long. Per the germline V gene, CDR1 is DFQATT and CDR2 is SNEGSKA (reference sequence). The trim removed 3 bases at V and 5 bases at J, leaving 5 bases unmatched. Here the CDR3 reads CSASERGGGDTQYF. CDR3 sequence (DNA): TGCAGTGCTAGTGAGCGGGGGGGCGGAGATACGCAGTATTTT.

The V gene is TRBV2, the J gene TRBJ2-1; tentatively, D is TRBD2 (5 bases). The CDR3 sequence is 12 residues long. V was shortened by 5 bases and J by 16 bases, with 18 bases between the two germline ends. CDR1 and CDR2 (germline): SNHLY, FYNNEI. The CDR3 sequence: CASSLPSFPPFF. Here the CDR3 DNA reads TGTGCCAGCAGTCTCCCTAGCTTCCCCCCCTTCTTC.

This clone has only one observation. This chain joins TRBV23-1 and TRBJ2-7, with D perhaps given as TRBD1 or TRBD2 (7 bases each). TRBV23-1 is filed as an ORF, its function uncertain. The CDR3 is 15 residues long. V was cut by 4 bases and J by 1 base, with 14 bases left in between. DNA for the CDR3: TGCGCCAGCAGTCCCACGGGGGGACAGTCCTACGAGCAGTACGTC. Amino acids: CASSPTGGQSYEQYV.

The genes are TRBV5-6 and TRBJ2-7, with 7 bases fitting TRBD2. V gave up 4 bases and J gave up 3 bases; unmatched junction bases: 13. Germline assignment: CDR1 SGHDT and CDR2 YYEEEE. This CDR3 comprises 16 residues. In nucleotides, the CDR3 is TGTGCCAGCAGCCCCTTCCTCCTAGCGGAGATCTACGAGCAGTACGTC. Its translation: CASSPFLLAEIYEQYV.

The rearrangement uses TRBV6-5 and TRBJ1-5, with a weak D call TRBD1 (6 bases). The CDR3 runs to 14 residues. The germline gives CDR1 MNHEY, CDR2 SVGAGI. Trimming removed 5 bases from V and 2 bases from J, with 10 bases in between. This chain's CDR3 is CASSQTGGNQPQHF. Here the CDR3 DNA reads TGTGCCAGCAGTCAGACAGGAGGCAATCAGCCCCAGCATTTT.

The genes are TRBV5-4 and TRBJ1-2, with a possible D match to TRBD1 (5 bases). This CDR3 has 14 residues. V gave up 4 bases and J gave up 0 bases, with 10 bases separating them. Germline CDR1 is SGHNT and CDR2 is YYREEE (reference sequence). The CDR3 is CASSKRGANYGYTF. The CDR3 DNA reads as TGTGCCAGCAGCAAACGGGGCGCTAACTATGGCTACACCTTC.

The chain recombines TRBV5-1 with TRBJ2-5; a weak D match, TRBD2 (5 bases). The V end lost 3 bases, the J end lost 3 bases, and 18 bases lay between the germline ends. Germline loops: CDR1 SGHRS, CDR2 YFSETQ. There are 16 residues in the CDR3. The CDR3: CASSYSPGFPKETQYF. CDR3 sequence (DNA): TGCGCCAGCAGCTATTCGCCGGGGTTTCCAAAAGAGACCCAGTACTTC.

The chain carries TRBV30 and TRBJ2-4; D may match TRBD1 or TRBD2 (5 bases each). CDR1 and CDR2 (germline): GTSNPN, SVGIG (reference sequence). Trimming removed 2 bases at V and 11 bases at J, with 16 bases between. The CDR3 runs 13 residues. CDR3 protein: CAWSSGTAPFQYF. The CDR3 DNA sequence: TGTGCCTGGAGTTCGGGGACGGCTCCCTTTCAGTACTTC.

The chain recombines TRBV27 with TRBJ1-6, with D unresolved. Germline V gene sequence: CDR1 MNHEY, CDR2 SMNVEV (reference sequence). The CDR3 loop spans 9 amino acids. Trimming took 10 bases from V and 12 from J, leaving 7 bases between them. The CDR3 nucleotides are TGTGCCACCCCAGGACCCCTCCACTTT. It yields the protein CATPGPLHF.

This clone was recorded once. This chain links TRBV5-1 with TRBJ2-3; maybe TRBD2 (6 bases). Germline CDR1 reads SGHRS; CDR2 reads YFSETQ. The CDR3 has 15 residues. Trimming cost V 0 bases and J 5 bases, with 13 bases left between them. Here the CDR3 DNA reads TGCGCCAGCAGCTTGGGCGGCGGGGATGGAGATACGCAGTATTTT. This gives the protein CASSLGGGDGDTQYF. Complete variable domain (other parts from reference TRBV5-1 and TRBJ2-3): KAGVTQTPRYLIKTRGQQVTLSCSPISGHRSVSWYQQTPGQGLQFLFEYFSETQRNKGNFPGRFSGRQFSNSRSEMNVSTLELGDSALYLCASSLGGGDGDTQYFGPGTRLTVL.

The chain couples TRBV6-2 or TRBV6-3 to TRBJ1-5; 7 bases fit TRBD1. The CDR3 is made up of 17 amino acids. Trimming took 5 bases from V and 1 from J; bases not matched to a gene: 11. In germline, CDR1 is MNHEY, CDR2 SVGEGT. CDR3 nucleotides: TGTGCCAGCAGTCCCCGAGGACAGGACCTAAGCAATCAGCCCCAGCATTTT. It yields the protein CASSPRGQDLSNQPQHF.

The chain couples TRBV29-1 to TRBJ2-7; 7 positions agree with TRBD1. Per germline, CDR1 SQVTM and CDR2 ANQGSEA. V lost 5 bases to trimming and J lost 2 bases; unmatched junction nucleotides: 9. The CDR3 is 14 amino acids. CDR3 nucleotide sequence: TGCAGCGTTAACAGGGGCCGCCTCGCCTACGAGCAGTACGTC. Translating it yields CSVNRGRLAYEQYV.

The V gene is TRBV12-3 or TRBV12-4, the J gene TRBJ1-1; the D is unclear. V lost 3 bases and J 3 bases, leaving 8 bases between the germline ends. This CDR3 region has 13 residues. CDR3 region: CASSFGIDTEAFF. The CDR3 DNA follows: TGTGCCAGCAGTTTTGGGATCGACACTGAAGCTTTCTTT.

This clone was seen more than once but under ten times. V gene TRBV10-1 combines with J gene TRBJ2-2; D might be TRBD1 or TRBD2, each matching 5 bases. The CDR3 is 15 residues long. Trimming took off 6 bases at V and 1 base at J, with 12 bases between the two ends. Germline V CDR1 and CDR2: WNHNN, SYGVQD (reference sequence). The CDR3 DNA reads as TGCGCCAGCAGCCGGGACCCAGAGAACACCGGGGAGCTGTTTTTT. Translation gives CASSRDPENTGELFF.

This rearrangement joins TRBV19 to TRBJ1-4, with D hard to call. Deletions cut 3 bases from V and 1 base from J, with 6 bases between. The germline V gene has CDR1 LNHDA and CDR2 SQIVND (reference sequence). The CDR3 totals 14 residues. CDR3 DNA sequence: TGTGCCAGTAGTATCATTGGAACTAATGAAAAACTGTTTTTT. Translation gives CASSIIGTNEKLFF.

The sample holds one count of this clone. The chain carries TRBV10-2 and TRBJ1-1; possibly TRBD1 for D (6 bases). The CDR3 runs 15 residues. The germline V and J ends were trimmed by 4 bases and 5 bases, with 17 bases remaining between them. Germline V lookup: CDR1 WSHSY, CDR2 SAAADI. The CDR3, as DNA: TGCGCCAGCAGTGGGGGGCCGGGGATGGGGACTGAAGCTTTCTTT. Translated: CASSGGPGMGTEAFF.

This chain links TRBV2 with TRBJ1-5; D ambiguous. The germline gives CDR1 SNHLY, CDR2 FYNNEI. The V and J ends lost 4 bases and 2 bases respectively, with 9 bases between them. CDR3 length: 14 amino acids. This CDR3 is CASSGGSGNQPQHF. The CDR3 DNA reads TGTGCCAGCAGTGGTGGGAGTGGCAATCAGCCCCAGCATTTT.

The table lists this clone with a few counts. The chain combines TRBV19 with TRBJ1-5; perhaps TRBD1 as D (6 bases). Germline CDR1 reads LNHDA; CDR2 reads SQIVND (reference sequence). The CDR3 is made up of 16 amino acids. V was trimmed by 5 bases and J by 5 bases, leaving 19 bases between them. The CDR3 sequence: CASSPALRGADQPQHF. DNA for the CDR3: TGTGCCAGTAGTCCCGCCTTACGGGGGGCCGATCAGCCCCAGCATTTT.

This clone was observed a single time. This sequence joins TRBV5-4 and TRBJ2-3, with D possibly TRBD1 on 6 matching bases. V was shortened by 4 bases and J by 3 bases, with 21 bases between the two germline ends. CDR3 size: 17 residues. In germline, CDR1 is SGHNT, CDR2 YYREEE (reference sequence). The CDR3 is CASSGWDNPQETDTQYF. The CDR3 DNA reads TGTGCCAGCAGCGGGTGGGACAACCCCCAGGAGACAGATACGCAGTATTTT.

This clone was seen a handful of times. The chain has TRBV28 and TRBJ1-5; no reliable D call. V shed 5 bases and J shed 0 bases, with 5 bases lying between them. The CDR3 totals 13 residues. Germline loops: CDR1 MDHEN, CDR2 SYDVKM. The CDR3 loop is CASSQDSNQPQHF. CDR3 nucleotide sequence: TGTGCCAGCAGTCAGGATAGCAATCAGCCCCAGCATTTT. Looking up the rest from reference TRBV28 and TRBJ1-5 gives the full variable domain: DVKVTQSSRYLVKRTGEKVFLECVQDMDHENMFWYRQDPGLGLRLIYFSYDVKMKEKGDIPEGYSVSREKKERFSLILESASTNQTSMYLCASSQDSNQPQHFGDGTRLSIL.